This T cell receptor (beta chain) was found in a study of CD8+ T cells in alopecia areata. This CDR3 is built from 15 residues. V dropped 5 bases and J dropped 6 bases, with 19 bases sitting between them. Germline V gene lookup returns CDR1 LNHDA and CDR2 SQIVND (reference sequence). Described treatment: oral pan-JAK inhibitor, 5-10 mg twice daily. The sorting of PBMCs gave CD4+ and CD8+ T cells. Reverse transcribed after extraction, RNA yielded cDNA as the sequencing template. Using immunoSEQ multiplex PCR, the repertoire was profiled, and TCRdb retains in-frame clones only, with some absent. The table includes roughly 73,000 clones, approximately 28% detected once.

The receptor's source is a human donor with alopecia areata. The sample here was CD8+ T cells sorted from blood, taken at week 4, from a patient treated with tofacitinib. The genes are TRBV19 and TRBJ2-5; a possible D gene is TRBD2 (6 bases). The CDR3 DNA is TGTGCCAGTAGTCCTAACCCCGGGACTGTGCAGACCCAGTACTTC. As protein: CASSPNPGTVQTQYF.